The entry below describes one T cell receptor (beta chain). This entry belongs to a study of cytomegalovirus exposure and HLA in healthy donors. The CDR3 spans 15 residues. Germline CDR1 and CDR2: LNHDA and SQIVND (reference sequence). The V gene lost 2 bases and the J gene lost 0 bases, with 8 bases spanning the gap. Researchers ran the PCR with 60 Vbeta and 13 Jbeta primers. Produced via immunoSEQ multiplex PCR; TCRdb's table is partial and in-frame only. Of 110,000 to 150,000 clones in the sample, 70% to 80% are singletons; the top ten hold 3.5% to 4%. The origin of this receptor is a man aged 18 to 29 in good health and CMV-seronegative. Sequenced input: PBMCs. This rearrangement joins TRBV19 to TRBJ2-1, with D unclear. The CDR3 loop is CASSISGGSYNEQFF. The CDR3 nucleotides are TGTGCCAGTAGTATATCTGGCGGCTCCTACAATGAGCAGTTCTTC.